This T cell receptor (beta chain) derives from a study of Ad26.COV2.S vaccination and SARS-CoV-2 variants. Looked up from germline, CDR1 is KGHSH and CDR2 is LQKENI. CDR3 length: 15 residues. J gave up 3 bases and V 3 bases, and 4 bases lay outside the gene matches. Note on this clone: Its antigen is as yet unknown.

Findings and limits, study-wide: People who got the vaccine or the placebo had similar non-spike TCR breadth. There was reportedly substantial breadth in spike-specific CD8+ and CD4+ T cell responses after vaccination.

TCRdb's table, derived via immunoSEQ multiplex PCR, lists solely in-frame clones and lacks some. The table has approximately 140,000 clones, around 86% seen once. The specimen comprised peripheral blood, sampled after recovery from COVID-19. This clonotype was obtained from a human donor who had recovered from COVID-19. The chain is built from TRBV18 and TRBJ2-1, with 8 bases aligning to TRBD1. CDR3 DNA: TGTGCCAGCTCACCGGACAGGGCAGGCTACAATGAGCAGTTCTTC. Translation: CASSPDRAGYNEQFF.